This record covers a single T cell receptor beta chain. Its specificity is unknown. The naive CD8 subset, CD45RO-negative cells positively selected for CCR7, excluded terminally differentiated effector memory CD45RA+ cells. These data belong to a study of shared clonotypes between healthy human individuals. Libraries were prepared by immunoSEQ multiplex PCR; TCRdb keeps only in-frame clonotypes and omits some of them. This sample yields around 620,000 clones, of which approximately 96% are seen a single time; approximately 0.11% belongs to the top ten. Overall study results and limits: The genetic and exposure-history diversity represented was limited by few donors.

The V and J ends lost 3 bases and 6 bases respectively, with 12 bases between them. CDR1 MNHEY and CDR2 SVGAGI come from the germline V gene. The CDR3 runs to 14 residues. Sequencing was carried out using naive CD8+ T cells sorted from blood. V usage is TRBV6-5 and J usage is TRBJ1-5, with a possible D match to TRBD1 (5 bases). The clonotype was recovered from a woman in her 30s in good health. The CDR3 reads CASSYPGEGQPQHF. The CDR3 DNA follows: TGTGCCAGCAGTTATCCGGGGGAGGGTCAGCCCCAGCATTTT.